One and the same sample provided the 30 T cell receptor beta chains below, sequenced in a study of T cells after yellow fever vaccination. MiXCR, applied by TCRdb to the 5' RACE reads, yields one record per CDR3 protein. Among hundreds of thousands of distinct CDR3 sequences, around 20% were seen once, and the ten largest hold over 15%. Sequencing used PBMCs, obtained before the yellow fever booster vaccination. The receptors stem from a man between 18 and 35 years old who received the YFV17D yellow fever vaccine.

CDR3 DNA sequence: TGTGCCAGCAGTTTTGCGGGGGGCTTTAACTATGGCTACACCTTC. This sequence encodes CASSFAGGFNYGYTF. The chain uses TRBV27 and TRBJ1-2, with a tentative D call TRBD1 (6 bases). V lost 3 bases, J lost 1 base, and 12 bases lay in between. Germline assignment: CDR1 MNHEY and CDR2 SMNVEV (reference sequence). This CDR3 has 15 residues.

This clonotype was counted ten times or more. The chain recombines TRBV9 with TRBJ2-2, with D maybe TRBD2 (5 bases). The CDR3 contains 15 residues. Germline assignment: CDR1 SGDLS and CDR2 YYNGEE. V was cut by 0 bases and J by 2 bases, with 8 bases left in between. The DNA of the CDR3 is TGTGCCAGCAGCGTAGAGACTATCAACACCGGGGAGCTGTTTTTT. Translated: CASSVETINTGELFF.

This chain uses TRBV7-9 with TRBJ2-5; D possibly corresponds to TRBD1 (5 bases). CDR1 is SEHNR, CDR2 FQNEAQ, per germline (reference sequence). The CDR3 is 14 residues long. Trimming took 2 bases from V and 5 from J, leaving 12 bases between them. In DNA form, the CDR3 reads TGTGCCAGCAGCTTATTTGGGGCAGCGGAGACCCAGTACTTC. Translation: CASSLFGAAETQYF.

This clonotype was seen repeatedly, ten times or more. The rearrangement joins TRBV20-1 to TRBJ2-2, with D perhaps TRBD2 (5 bases). This CDR3 contains 14 residues. CDR1 is DFQATT and CDR2 is SNEGSKA in the germline V gene (reference sequence). The V end lost 6 bases, the J end lost 6 bases, and 17 bases lay between the germline ends. In DNA form, the CDR3 reads TGCAGTGCGCCGGCCCCGGGGAGTGCCGGGGAGCTGTTTTTT. Protein product: CSAPAPGSAGELFF.

This clonotype has more than one count but fewer than ten. V usage is TRBV7-2 and J usage is TRBJ2-1; 8 nucleotides align to TRBD2. The V gene's germline CDR1 is SGHTA and CDR2 FQGNSA. The CDR3 is 13 residues long. J was trimmed by 8 bases and V by 7 bases; bases with no gene match: 7. The chain's CDR3 is CASNNGGAYEQFF. DNA for the CDR3: TGTGCCAGCAATAACGGGGGGGCCTATGAGCAGTTCTTC.

The genes are TRBV29-1 and TRBJ2-1; 8 bases line up with TRBD1. This CDR3 comprises 13 residues. Germline V lookup: CDR1 SQVTM, CDR2 ANQGSEA. With V trimmed by 7 bases and J by 5 bases, 7 bases remained unmatched. The CDR3 is CSGGRGLDNEQFF. CDR3 in DNA: TGCAGCGGAGGCAGGGGGCTTGACAATGAGCAGTTCTTC.

The chain has TRBV6-6 and TRBJ1-1; TRBD1 aligns across 10 bases. Germline V lookup: CDR1 MNHNY, CDR2 SVGAGI (reference sequence). With V trimmed by 6 bases and J by 4 bases, 11 bases remained unmatched. The CDR3 runs to 16 residues. This CDR3 reads CASSPLGTGVTTEAFF. The CDR3 DNA sequence: TGTGCCAGCAGCCCACTCGGGACAGGGGTGACCACTGAAGCTTTCTTT.

This clonotype has more than one count but fewer than ten. The chain employs TRBV6-6 and TRBJ1-4; tentative D call: TRBD1 (5 bases). Germline loops: CDR1 MNHNY, CDR2 SVGAGI (reference sequence). V lost 6 bases, J lost 7 bases, and 15 bases lay in between. CDR3 length equals 14 residues. The CDR3 reads CASSFRAYSEKLFF. In DNA form, the CDR3 reads TGTGCCAGCAGCTTCAGGGCATACAGTGAAAAACTGTTTTTT.

Ten or more counts support this clonotype. The CDR3 reads CASSLSVRTSLGEQFF. The CDR3, as DNA: TGTGCCAGCAGCTTAAGCGTCCGGACTAGTCTAGGTGAGCAGTTCTTC. The chain has TRBV7-6 and TRBJ2-1; TRBD2 matches 7 bases. V was clipped by 2 bases and J by 9 bases; unmatched bases: 13. The CDR3 runs to 16 residues. Germline CDR1 and CDR2: SGHVS and FNYEAQ.

This chain uses TRBV9 with TRBJ2-1, with unresolved D. V dropped 4 bases and J dropped 7 bases, with 12 bases sitting between them. CDR1 is SGDLS, CDR2 YYNGEE, per germline. The CDR3 has 13 amino acids. CDR3 protein: CASSWAHGNEQFF. The CDR3, as DNA: TGTGCCAGCAGCTGGGCCCACGGGAATGAGCAGTTCTTC.

In this sample, this clonotype turned up a few times. In DNA, the CDR3 is TGTGCCAGCTCCAGGCAGGCCTACGAGCAGTACTTC. Translation gives CASSRQAYEQYF. The genes are TRBV11-2 and TRBJ2-7; D gene unclear. CDR1 SGHAT and CDR2 FQNNGV come from the germline V gene. The CDR3 is 12 amino acids. V was shortened by 8 bases and J by 2 bases, with 10 bases between the two germline ends.

Worth noting for this clonotype: Germline and junction disagree at one end, which may indicate a read error. V usage is TRBV20-1 and J usage is TRBJ1-5, with TRBD1 as a possible D gene (5 bases). The germline CDR1 and CDR2 sequences are DFQATT and SNEGSKA (reference sequence). This CDR3 has 15 amino acids. CDR3 bases: TGCAGTGCGAGAGACAGAGTTAATAGCAATCAGCCCCAGCATTTT. Its protein product is CSARDRVNSNQPQHF.

This rearrangement joins TRBV20-1 to TRBJ1-2; D uncertain. CDR3 length equals 12 residues. Germline CDR1 DFQATT, CDR2 SNEGSKA (reference sequence). Trimming took 2 bases from V and 5 from J, leaving 9 bases between them. In DNA, the CDR3 is TGCAGTGCTAGATTCTTAGGGTATGGCTACACCTTC. Its protein product is CSARFLGYGYTF.

This clonotype was found a few times. This rearrangement joins TRBV5-5 to TRBJ2-5; 7 bases fit TRBD1. This CDR3 region has 17 residues. V lost 3 bases to trimming and J lost 5 bases; unmatched junction nucleotides: 16. Per the germline V gene, CDR1 is SGHKS and CDR2 is YYEKEE (reference sequence). The CDR3 loop reads CASSSMNRGADLETQYF. The DNA for the CDR3 is TGTGCCAGCAGCTCGATGAACAGGGGCGCGGATTTGGAGACCCAGTACTTC.

The chain has TRBV9 and TRBJ1-2, with a possible D match to TRBD1 (6 bases). The CDR3 loop spans 16 amino acids. V shed 3 bases and J shed 2 bases, with 17 bases lying between them. CDR1 and CDR2 from the germline V gene are SGDLS and YYNGEE. This CDR3 reads CASSAGVGQINYGYTF. CDR3 DNA: TGTGCCAGCAGCGCAGGGGTGGGGCAGATAAACTATGGCTACACCTTC. Supplemented by reference TRBV9 and TRBJ1-2, the full variable domain reads DSGVTQTPKHLITATGQRVTLRCSPRSGDLSVYWYQQSLDQGLQFLIQYYNGEERAKGNILERFSAQQFPDLHSELNLSSLELGDSALYFCASSAGVGQINYGYTFGSGTRLTVV.

V is TRBV7-9 and J is TRBJ1-2; 8 bases fit TRBD1. Unmatched junction bases numbered 10, after V lost 5 bases and J lost 5 bases. CDR1 SEHNR and CDR2 FQNEAQ come from the germline V gene (reference sequence). The CDR3 contains 15 residues. As DNA, the CDR3 is TGTGCCAGCAGCCGACGTTCAACAGGGGGTTATGGCTACACCTTC. Translating gives CASSRRSTGGYGYTF.

This sequence joins TRBV7-8 and TRBJ2-4; D unresolved. V dropped 4 bases and J dropped 0 bases, with 10 bases sitting between them. Germline CDR1 and CDR2: SGHVS and FQNEAQ. The CDR3 loop spans 15 amino acids. The CDR3 here is CASSSPRLAKNIQYF. The DNA for the CDR3 is TGTGCCAGCAGCTCCCCCCGGTTAGCCAAAAACATTCAGTACTTC.

This clonotype came up a few times. The chain combines TRBV6-5 with TRBJ2-3, with 14 bases that match TRBD2. V lost 3 bases and J lost 1; bases outside the gene matches: 3. CDR3 length: 17 residues. Germline CDR1 MNHEY, CDR2 SVGAGI. CDR3 in amino acids: CASSYRGLAGGTDTQYF. CDR3 DNA sequence: TGTGCCAGCAGTTATAGGGGACTAGCGGGGGGCACAGATACGCAGTATTTT.

The rearrangement links TRBV7-9 to TRBJ2-3; 7 bases align to TRBD2. With 6 bases clipped from V and 7 bases from J, the junction kept 4 bases outside the gene matches. The CDR3 is made up of 12 amino acids. CDR1 is SEHNR, CDR2 FQNEAQ, per germline (reference sequence). The DNA of the CDR3 is TGTGCCAGCAGGGGAGGGGCAAATACGCAGTATTTT. Its protein is CASRGGANTQYF.

This clonotype showed up just a few times. The chain uses TRBV18 and TRBJ1-2, with D possibly being TRBD1 (6 bases). Trimming cost V 4 bases and J 7 bases, with 10 bases left between them. Germline V gives CDR1 KGHSH, CDR2 LQKENI. CDR3 size: 12 residues. Written as DNA, the CDR3 is TGTGCCAGCTCACTCGCACAGGGTGGCTACACCTTC. Encoded protein: CASSLAQGGYTF. The full variable domain, in which reference TRBV18 and TRBJ1-2 provide the parts outside the CDR3, is NAGVMQNPRHLVRRRGQEARLRCSPMKGHSHVYWYRQLPEEGLKFMVYLQKENIIDESGMPKERFSAEFPKEGPSILRIQQVVRGDSAAYFCASSLAQGGYTFGSGTRLTVV.

This chain connects TRBV4-1 to TRBJ2-2, with unresolved D. The V gene lost 1 base and the J gene lost 4 bases, with 10 bases spanning the gap. The CDR3 runs to 15 residues. Germline V gene sequence: CDR1 MGHRA, CDR2 YSYEKL. The DNA of the CDR3 is TGCGCCAGCAGCCAAGTGGTATGGGGCACCGGGGAGCTGTTTTTT. This translates into CASSQVVWGTGELFF.

This chain links TRBV6-5 with TRBJ2-2, with 8 bases that match TRBD1. This CDR3 spans 15 amino acids. CDR1 is MNHEY, CDR2 SVGAGI, per germline. Trimming at V came to 0 bases and at J to 7 bases, leaving 4 bases not matched to a gene. CDR3 amino acids: CASSYSRGLGGELFF. The CDR3 region has the DNA TGTGCCAGCAGTTACTCCAGGGGGCTTGGCGGGGAGCTGTTTTTT.

This clonotype was observed a handful of times. V usage is TRBV6-5 and J usage is TRBJ2-2; D is ambiguous. The CDR3 consists of 11 residues. CDR1 is MNHEY and CDR2 is SVGAGI in the germline V gene. V dropped 8 bases and J dropped 7 bases, with 8 bases sitting between them. The CDR3 reads CASQSGGELFF. The CDR3 coding sequence is TGTGCCAGCCAATCGGGCGGGGAGCTGTTTTTT.

The rearrangement uses TRBV19 and TRBJ1-5; 7 bases line up with TRBD1. In germline, CDR1 is LNHDA, CDR2 SQIVND (reference sequence). The trim removed 6 bases at V and 5 bases at J, leaving 7 bases unmatched. The CDR3 consists of 14 residues. This chain's CDR3 is CASRRTGGDQPQHF. In DNA form, the CDR3 reads TGTGCCAGTAGAAGGACAGGCGGCGATCAGCCCCAGCATTTT.

This chain uses TRBV6-5 with TRBJ1-1; D perhaps matches TRBD1 (5 bases). The CDR3 extends over 16 amino acids. The V gene lost 0 bases and the J gene lost 4 bases, with 15 bases spanning the gap. The germline CDR1 and CDR2 sequences are MNHEY and SVGAGI. The CDR3 protein is CASSYSPGLGSTEAFF. The CDR3 DNA reads as TGTGCCAGCAGTTACTCTCCGGGGCTTGGAAGCACTGAAGCTTTCTTT.

This sequence joins TRBV11-2 and TRBJ1-2; no firm D call. Between the trimmed V and J ends, which lost 0 bases and 8 bases, there was a span of 22 bases. This CDR3 contains 17 residues. Germline loops: CDR1 SGHAT, CDR2 FQNNGV. Here the CDR3 reads CASSLEGAAYSLFGYTF. In nucleotides, the CDR3 is TGTGCCAGCAGCTTAGAGGGCGCAGCCTACTCTCTATTCGGCTACACCTTC.

A note on this clonotype: Its ends do not fully match the called genes, so a read error is possible. The V call is TRBV4-2, the J call TRBJ1-4; D is possibly TRBD1 (5 bases). This CDR3 has 12 amino acids. Germline values: CDR1 LGHNA, CDR2 YNFKEQ. The DNA of the CDR3 is TGTGCCAGCAGCCAAGATGGGACTCTTGAAATTTTT. Translating it yields CASSQDGTLEIF.

The chain employs TRBV3-1 and TRBJ1-3; a possible D gene is TRBD1 (5 bases). Germline CDR1 is LGHDT and CDR2 is YNNKEL (reference sequence). The CDR3 totals 15 residues. V lost 0 bases to trimming and J lost 2 bases, with 8 bases between them. Here the CDR3 DNA reads TGTGCCAGCAGCCAAGACGTGGGGGCTGGAAACACCATATATTTT. This translates into CASSQDVGAGNTIYF.

This clonotype has more than one count but fewer than ten. This chain connects TRBV20-1 to TRBJ2-7, with D maybe TRBD2 (5 bases). V shed 3 bases and J shed 2 bases, with 8 bases lying between them. There are 12 residues in the CDR3. Germline V gene lookup returns CDR1 DFQATT and CDR2 SNEGSKA (reference sequence). The CDR3, as DNA: TGCAGTGCTAGGACTACCCCCTACGAGCAGTACGTC. The encoded protein is CSARTTPYEQYV.

The chain joins TRBV7-2 to TRBJ2-1; TRBD2 matches at 8 bases. The ends lost 5 bases at V and 2 bases at J; junction bases unmatched: 14. The CDR3 consists of 18 residues. The germline V gene has CDR1 SGHTA and CDR2 FQGNSA. The CDR3 is CASSALGGAGATYNEQFF. The CDR3 coding sequence is TGTGCCAGCAGCGCCCTTGGTGGAGCGGGGGCCACCTACAATGAGCAGTTCTTC.